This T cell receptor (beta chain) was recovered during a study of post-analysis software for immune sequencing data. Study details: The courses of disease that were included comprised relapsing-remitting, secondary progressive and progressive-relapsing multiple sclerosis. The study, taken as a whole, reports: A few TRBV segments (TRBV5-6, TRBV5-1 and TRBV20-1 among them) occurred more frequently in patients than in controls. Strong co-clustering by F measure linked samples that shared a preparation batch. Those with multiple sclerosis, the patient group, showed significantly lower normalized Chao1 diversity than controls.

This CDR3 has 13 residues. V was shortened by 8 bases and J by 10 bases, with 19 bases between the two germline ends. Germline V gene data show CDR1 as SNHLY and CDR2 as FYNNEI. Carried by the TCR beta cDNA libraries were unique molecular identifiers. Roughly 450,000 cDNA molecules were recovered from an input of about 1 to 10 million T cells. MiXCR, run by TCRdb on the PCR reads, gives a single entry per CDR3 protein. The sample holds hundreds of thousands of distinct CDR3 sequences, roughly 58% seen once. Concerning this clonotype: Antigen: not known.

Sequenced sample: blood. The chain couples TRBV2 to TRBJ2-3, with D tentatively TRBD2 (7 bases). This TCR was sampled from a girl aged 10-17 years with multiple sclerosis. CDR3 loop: CASGGAERMAQYF. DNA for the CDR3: TGTGCCAGCGGGGGGGCCGAGAGAATGGCGCAGTATTTT.